The T cell receptor (beta chain) under discussion was sequenced for a study of blood T cell repertoires in COVID-19 (dated by TCRdb to 2018 to 2020). Study-level background: Samples from collaborators originated in the United States, Italy and Spain and spanned both the acute and convalescent phases of COVID-19. Sample metadata almost always included a de-identified subject ID, COVID-19 status, age in years and sex. Where available, HLA class I and class II types were obtained from metadata supplied by the sample provider rather than from assay-based typing. A freely available public database, intended as a resource for researchers studying the immune response to SARS-CoV-2, is where the repertoires were released. The prospective study material was composed of cDNA or gDNA derived from T cells, B-cell-depleted T cells, or PBMCs. Subjects who had been exposed to COVID-19, were actively infected with it, or had recovered from it provided the deeply sampled blood TCRbeta repertoires that made up the dataset. The samples were drawn from two sources: the first 160 participants of the ongoing ImmuneRACE study, and 1,000 to 1,500 subjects contributed by 6 global collaborators. General study outcomes and caveats: How much clinical and demographic metadata was included differed by source and by participant, and the metadata was provided uncurated.

Participants in the prospective study were enrolled through a virtual design, were aged about 18 to 90 years, and lived in roughly 24 United States geographic areas. Cohort assignment in the prospective study relied on participant-reported clinical history from a screening survey and a study questionnaire. Exposed participants had been in contact with someone with a PCR-confirmed or clinician-diagnosed COVID-19 case within 2 weeks of study entry. Each participant in the prospective study had whole blood, serum and a nasopharyngeal or oropharyngeal swab collected by mobile phlebotomists. Prospective study participants could optionally give additional blood draws and questionnaires over an approximately 2-month period. Before DNA extraction, blood samples from the prospective study were shipped at room temperature or frozen. On this clone itself: The target of this receptor is not known. Qualities for individual bases were not recorded, and no much larger clone is one base off.

V is cut by 0 bases and J by 3 bases, and the space between the germline ends is 6 bases. The germline V gene encodes CDR1 GTSNPN and CDR2 SVGIG (reference sequence). Its CDR3 holds 13 amino acids, cysteine through phenylalanine. CDR3 DNA only is kept here, 39 bases in frame from base 1. TCRbeta CDR3 regions were amplified from genomic DNA by means of the immunoSEQ Assay, a bias-controlled multiplex PCR. The source study handled its data this way. Within the assay, amplification of reference gene primers was used to estimate how many nucleated cells each sample contained. Sequence reads were collapsed and filtered to measure the absolute abundance of every unique TCRbeta CDR3 rearrangement. For each sample, productive Simpson clonality was calculated as the square root of Simpson's diversity index across productive rearrangements. Entries here come from immuneACCESS through TCRdb and include only in-frame sequences with V and J called. Some clones fail to appear in such tables; in the studies checked, an unresolved V gene covers under half of the shortfall, and the cause of the remainder is unknown. V, J and clone size reflect that table, while D and trimming were determined from the DNA. The sample profile shows fewer than 300,000 clones; approximately 82% of them were found once. 5% of the sample belongs to the ten largest clones.

This TCR derives from a man aged 35 to 55 who had been exposed to COVID-19. The sequenced sample consisted of PBMCs or T cells enriched from blood (not recorded which). This receptor chain uses TRBV30 and TRBJ1-5; too little of a D gene remains to name it. The CDR3 corresponds to CAWSVLPNQPQHF. In nucleotide form, the sequence is TGTGCCTGGAGTGTACTACCCAATCAGCCCCAGCATTTT.